Included here is one TCR beta chain sequence, with context. The data are from a study of blood T cell repertoires in COVID-19. Across the whole study: There were acute and convalescent COVID-19 samples, and they came from the United States, Italy and Spain. Sample material is recorded as cDNA or gDNA derived from T cells, B-cell-depleted T cells, or PBMCs.

CDR1 is LNHDA and CDR2 is SQIVND in the germline V gene (reference sequence). The CDR3 is made up of 16 amino acids. V shed 2 bases and J 1 base; nucleotides not matched to a gene: 4. As processed by the authors: Estimation of nucleated cell counts relied on the amplification of reference gene primers. Measured with immunoSEQ multiplex PCR; TCRdb has only the in-frame clones, and not every one. The V and J calls and the clone size are those of that table, but D and trimming were determined from the DNA. The table lists over 150,000 clones, 77% of them singletons. The V and J genes are TRBV19 and TRBJ2-3; 9 nucleotides line up with TRBD2. This clonotype was sampled from a man aged 65 to 79 with acute or convalescent COVID-19. Material: peripheral blood. The CDR3 sequence: CASSINSGGRTDTQYF. Written as DNA, the CDR3 is TGTGCCAGTAGTATAAATAGCGGGGGACGCACAGATACGCAGTATTTT.